Each of the 19 T cell receptor beta chains below was sequenced from the same sample in a study of T cells in Graves' hyperthyroidism and ophthalmopathy (dated by TCRdb to about 2019). The library was obtained by multiplex PCR. TCRdb shows the sequencer as Illumina HiSeq 2000. The TCR beta CDR3 regions were amplified from RNA transcripts. The first round of RT-PCR for the TCR CDR3 was performed with the HTBI primer set and the Qiagen OneStep RT-PCR kit. Clones were called with MiXCR by TCRdb after fastp trimmed the public reads at Q25, and only in-frame beta chains were retained. For every CDR3 protein sequence, its rows merge into one entry that carries the most common genes and DNA. This sample is represented by 500,000 to 600,000 distinct CDR3 sequences; about 45% of them were singletons. Jointly, the top ten make up around 8% of the sample. Sequenced material: peripheral blood or thyroid tissue (not recorded which). The receptors here all came from a woman aged 18-29 years with Graves' hyperthyroidism.

This clonotype showed up just once. The chain carries TRBV29-1 and TRBJ1-2, with D hard to call. Trimming took 3 bases from V and 6 from J, leaving 17 bases between them. Germline V gives CDR1 SQVTM, CDR2 ANQGSEA. CDR3 length equals 14 residues. CDR3 in amino acids: CSVEEGTRYNGYTF. As DNA, the CDR3 is TGCAGCGTTGAGGAGGGAACCCGTTACAATGGCTACACCTTC. Based on the CDR3 plus reference TRBV29-1 and TRBJ1-2, the full variable domain is SAVISQKPSRDICQRGTSLTIQCQVDSQVTMMFWYRQQPGQSLTLIATANQGSEATYESGFVIDKFPISRPNLTFSTLTVSNMSPEDSSIYLCSVEEGTRYNGYTFGSGTRLTVV.

This clonotype showed up many times. J is TRBJ1-2 and V is TRBV3-1; D uncertain. The V gene's germline CDR1 is LGHDT and CDR2 YNNKEL (reference sequence). The CDR3 is 16 residues long. Trimming took off 4 bases at V and 5 bases at J, with 20 bases between the two ends. The DNA of the CDR3 is TGTGCCAGCAGCCGCGACGGAAGCCACAAGGGTTATGGCTACACCTTC. Its translation is CASSRDGSHKGYGYTF.

This clonotype was seen many times. The chain recombines TRBV20-1 with TRBJ1-4; 8 bases align to TRBD1. Germline assignment: CDR1 DFQATT and CDR2 SNEGSKA (reference sequence). J was trimmed by 5 bases and V by 4 bases; bases with no gene match: 6. The CDR3 covers 14 residues. CDR3 amino acids: CSATGGLENEKLFF. CDR3 nucleotides: TGCAGTGCTACAGGGGGCCTAGAGAATGAAAAACTGTTTTTT.

This sequence joins TRBV20-1 and TRBJ1-1; D is ambiguous. Per germline, CDR1 DFQATT and CDR2 SNEGSKA (reference sequence). There are 13 residues in the CDR3. With 0 bases removed from V and 4 bases from J, the gap between germline ends came to 9 bases. The CDR3 reads CSAREIVSTEAFF. In DNA form, the CDR3 reads TGCAGTGCTAGAGAGATAGTGAGCACTGAAGCTTTCTTT.

This clonotype was counted many times. The DNA for the CDR3 is TGTGCCAGCAGCTACTTACAGGGCAACACTGAAGCTTTCTTT. This codes for CASSYLQGNTEAFF. This chain uses TRBV5-8 with TRBJ1-1; a possible D gene is TRBD1 (6 bases). Trimming removed 3 bases from V and 2 bases from J, with 11 bases in between. Germline CDR1 SGHTS, CDR2 YDEGEE. CDR3 length: 14 residues.

J is TRBJ1-2 and V is TRBV9, with unresolved D. The germline V gene has CDR1 SGDLS and CDR2 YYNGEE. The ends were cut back, 2 bases at V and 9 bases at J, with 11 bases in the middle. This CDR3 contains 12 residues. DNA for the CDR3: TGTGCCAGCAGCGTGTCGTCCGGGAGCTACACCTTC. Protein sequence: CASSVSSGSYTF.

The V gene is TRBV2, the J gene TRBJ2-1, with a tentative D call TRBD2 (6 bases). The CDR3 is 12 amino acids. Germline assignment: CDR1 SNHLY and CDR2 FYNNEI. CDR3 in DNA: TGTGCAGTGGGACTTCTTTACAATGAGCAGTTCTTC. Its protein is CAVGLLYNEQFF.

There are many counts of this clonotype. V and J are TRBV20-1 and TRBJ2-5; weak D call: TRBD1 (6 bases). The CDR3 extends over 14 amino acids. The V gene lost 5 bases and the J gene lost 1 base, with 14 bases spanning the gap. Germline CDR1 is DFQATT and CDR2 is SNEGSKA (reference sequence). Here the CDR3 reads CSAPHQGLQETQYF. The CDR3 DNA reads as TGCAGTGCTCCCCATCAGGGGCTCCAAGAGACCCAGTACTTC.

Many counts were recorded for this clonotype. The chain joins TRBV20-1 to TRBJ1-5; the match to TRBD1 covers 7 bases. Unmatched junction bases numbered 4, after V lost 0 bases and J lost 2 bases. The CDR3 extends over 15 amino acids. Per the germline V gene, CDR1 is DFQATT and CDR2 is SNEGSKA (reference sequence). The CDR3 spells CSARDPTGGNQPQHF. CDR3 nucleotide sequence: TGCAGTGCTAGAGATCCCACAGGGGGCAATCAGCCCCAGCATTTT.

This clonotype was detected only a few times. The V and J genes are TRBV29-1 and TRBJ2-5, with D unresolved. Trimming removed 4 bases from V and 1 base from J, with 4 bases in between. This CDR3 has 11 amino acids. Germline CDR1 reads SQVTM; CDR2 reads ANQGSEA. The CDR3 coding sequence is TGCAGCGTTGGGGGCCAAGAGACCCAGTACTTC. It is translated as CSVGGQETQYF.

This chain uses TRBV11-2 with TRBJ2-7; TRBD2 matches at 13 bases. This CDR3 has 16 residues. The J segment lost 0 bases and the V segment lost 5 bases, leaving 4 bases of the junction unmatched. The germline CDR1 and CDR2 sequences are SGHAT and FQNNGV. This CDR3 reads CASSQTSGRASYEQYF. The CDR3 nucleotides read TGTGCCAGCAGCCAAACTAGCGGGAGGGCCTCCTACGAGCAGTACTTC.

Remarks on this clonotype: The junction and the germline gene differ at one end; a read error may be behind it. The chain joins TRBV15 to TRBJ1-4; 10 bases align to TRBD1. The length of the CDR3 is 14 residues. Germline CDR1 and CDR2: LNHNV and YYDKDF (reference sequence). The CDR3 here is CASSKGTGDEKPFF. The CDR3 nucleotides are TGTGCCAGCAGCAAGGGGACAGGGGATGAAAAACCGTTTTTT.

This clonotype was observed a few times. V is TRBV29-1 and J is TRBJ2-5, with a possible D match to TRBD1 (6 bases). The CDR3 is 12 residues long. The germline CDR1 and CDR2 sequences are SQVTM and ANQGSEA. V was trimmed by 7 bases and J by 2 bases, leaving 11 bases between them. The DNA for the CDR3 is TGCAGCGCAAACAGGGATCAAGAGACCCAGTACTTC. As protein: CSANRDQETQYF.

The chain is built from TRBV2 and TRBJ1-5; D gene ambiguous. The germline V gene has CDR1 SNHLY and CDR2 FYNNEI. V lost 6 bases to trimming and J lost 5 bases, with 14 bases between them. This CDR3 comprises 14 residues. CDR3 sequence (DNA): TGTGCCAGCAGGGTGGAAAGGGATCATCAGCCCCAGCATTTT. Its translation: CASRVERDHQPQHF.

This clonotype was seen repeatedly, ten times or more. CDR3 region: CASRSDLPPYEQYF. The CDR3 DNA is TGTGCCAGTAGATCGGACTTGCCCCCCTACGAGCAGTACTTC. V usage is TRBV19 and J usage is TRBJ2-7; D perhaps matches TRBD2 (5 bases). Trimming removed 6 bases from V and 2 bases from J, with 14 bases in between. Germline CDR1 reads LNHDA; CDR2 reads SQIVND (reference sequence). This CDR3 has 14 residues. Full variable domain (missing parts from reference TRBV19 and TRBJ2-7): DGGITQSPKYLFRKEGQNVTLSCEQNLNHDAMYWYRQDPGQGLRLIYYSQIVNDFQKGDIAEGYSVSREKKESFPLTVTSAQKNPTAFYLCASRSDLPPYEQYFGPGTRLTVT.

Regarding this clonotype: A much more abundant neighbour one base away suggests this may be a read error. CDR3 nucleotides: TGTGCCAGCAGTCGACGTACAGGGGTGGATCAGCCCCAGCATTTT. Its translation is CASSRRTGVDQPQHF. The chain couples TRBV6-1 to TRBJ1-5, with 7 nucleotides matching TRBD1. Trimming at V came to 5 bases and at J to 5 bases, leaving 9 bases not matched to a gene. CDR3 length: 15 amino acids. Per germline, CDR1 MNHNS and CDR2 SASEGT.

Ten or more counts support this clonotype. This chain connects TRBV9 to TRBJ1-6; 9 bases line up with TRBD1. J gave up 7 bases and V 3 bases, and 5 bases lay outside the gene matches. CDR1 SGDLS and CDR2 YYNGEE come from the germline V gene. The CDR3 runs 15 residues. The CDR3 DNA reads as TGTGCCAGCAGCGCGGGACAGGGAAGGAATTCACCCCTCCACTTT. It translates to CASSAGQGRNSPLHF. The whole variable domain, remainder taken from reference TRBV9 and TRBJ1-6, is DSGVTQTPKHLITATGQRVTLRCSPRSGDLSVYWYQQSLDQGLQFLIQYYNGEERAKGNILERFSAQQFPDLHSELNLSSLELGDSALYFCASSAGQGRNSPLHFGNGTRLTVT.

The rearrangement joins TRBV2 to TRBJ1-5; D is perhaps TRBD1 (5 bases). CDR1 and CDR2 (germline): SNHLY, FYNNEI. This CDR3 spans 12 amino acids. V gave up 4 bases and J gave up 14 bases, with 15 bases separating them. The CDR3 DNA reads TGTGCCAGCAGTGCAGGGACCCCCTACGAGCATTTT. Its protein is CASSAGTPYEHF.

V is TRBV20-1 and J is TRBJ1-1, with a weak D call TRBD1 (6 bases). The V gene lost 0 bases and the J gene lost 2 bases, with 16 bases spanning the gap. CDR3 length: 16 amino acids. Germline V CDR1 and CDR2: DFQATT, SNEGSKA (reference sequence). CDR3 nucleotides: TGCAGTGCTAGAGATCTTGGGGGCCGGCCTAACACTGAAGCTTTCTTT. This gives the protein CSARDLGGRPNTEAFF.